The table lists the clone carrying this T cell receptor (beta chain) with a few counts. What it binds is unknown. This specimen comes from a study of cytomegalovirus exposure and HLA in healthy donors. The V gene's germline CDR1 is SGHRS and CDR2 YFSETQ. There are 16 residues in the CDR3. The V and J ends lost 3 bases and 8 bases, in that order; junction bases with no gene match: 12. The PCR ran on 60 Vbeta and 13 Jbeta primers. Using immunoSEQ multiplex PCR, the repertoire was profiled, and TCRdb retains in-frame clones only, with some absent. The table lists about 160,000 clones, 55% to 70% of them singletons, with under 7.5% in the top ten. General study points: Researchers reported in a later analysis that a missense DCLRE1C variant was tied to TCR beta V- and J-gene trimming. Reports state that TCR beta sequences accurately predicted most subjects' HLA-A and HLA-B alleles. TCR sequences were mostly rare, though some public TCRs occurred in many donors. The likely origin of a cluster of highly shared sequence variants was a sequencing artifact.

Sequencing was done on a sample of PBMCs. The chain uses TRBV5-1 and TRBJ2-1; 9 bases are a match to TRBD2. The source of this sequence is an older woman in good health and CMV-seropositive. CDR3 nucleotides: TGCGCCAGCAGCTCCCAAGCATCTAGCGGGAATGATGAGCAGTTCTTC. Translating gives CASSSQASSGNDEQFF.